These 32 T cell receptor beta chains came from one sample sequenced in a study of quantifying T cell responses using KT2 cells. Study background: cDNA was made from DNase-treated RNA using alpha and beta constant primers.

A single-stranded UMI oligo with SP2 sequence was ligated to cDNA 3' ends. First-round PCR used 3 to 4 cycles and beta primers RC1.1 and RC1.2 covering TRBC1 and TRBC2. TCRdb analysed the UMI-ligation and nested PCR reads with MiXCR anew, one entry per CDR3 protein. The sample contains 40,000 to 50,000 distinct CDR3 sequences, 17% of which appear only once. Sample: PBMCs spiked with cells of the T cell clone KT2. Every receptor here comes from a human donor.

This clonotype was recorded a few times. The rearrangement uses TRBV5-1 and TRBJ2-3, with D perhaps assigned TRBD1 or TRBD2 (5 bases each). This CDR3 comprises 15 residues. CDR1 and CDR2 from the germline V gene are SGHRS and YFSETQ. Trimming took off 4 bases at V and 4 bases at J, with 16 bases between the two ends. CDR3 coding DNA: TGCGCCAGCAGCGGGACGGAACGCCTGGCAGATACGCAGTATTTT. As protein: CASSGTERLADTQYF.

The J gene is TRBJ1-1, the V gene TRBV6-5; no definite D call. The V end was cut by 9 bases, the J end by 1 base, with 6 bases between. This CDR3 region has 11 residues. Germline assignment: CDR1 MNHEY and CDR2 SVGAGI. This CDR3 is CASQENTEAFF. Written as DNA, the CDR3 is TGTGCCAGTCAGGAGAACACTGAAGCTTTCTTT.

The rearrangement links TRBV6-5 to TRBJ1-6, with D tentatively TRBD1 (5 bases). Per germline, CDR1 MNHEY and CDR2 SVGAGI. The ends were cut back, 0 bases at V and 7 bases at J, with 10 bases in the middle. The CDR3 consists of 15 residues. The DNA of the CDR3 is TGTGCCAGCAGTTACTCCTCAGGGTACAATTCACCCCTCCACTTT. Residues: CASSYSSGYNSPLHF.

Details on this clonotype: The junction departs from the called germline gene at one end, perhaps through a read error. This chain's CDR3 is CASSLVPWSSYNEQIF. DNA for the CDR3: TGCGCCAGCAGCTTGGTTCCCTGGAGCTCCTACAATGAGCAGATCTTC. The chain recombines TRBV5-1 with TRBJ2-1; D is unresolved. Germline CDR1 is SGHRS and CDR2 is YFSETQ. The CDR3 is 16 residues long.

This clonotype has ten or more counts. The rearrangement joins TRBV6-2 or TRBV6-3 to TRBJ1-2; D uncertain. Germline V CDR1 and CDR2: MNHEY, SVGEGT. This CDR3 spans 11 amino acids. The V gene lost 6 bases and the J gene lost 6 bases, with 8 bases spanning the gap. CDR3 DNA: TGTGCCAGCAGCATGGTTGATGGCTACACCTTC. This encodes CASSMVDGYTF.

This clonotype was seen repeatedly, ten times or more. This chain joins TRBV29-1 and TRBJ1-1, with D maybe TRBD1 (6 bases). The CDR3 is 14 residues long. CDR1 and CDR2 (germline): SQVTM, ANQGSEA. The V gene lost 6 bases and the J gene lost 5 bases, with 19 bases spanning the gap. The CDR3 sequence is CSVSGQPGGTEAFF. CDR3 DNA: TGCAGCGTAAGCGGACAGCCCGGGGGGACTGAAGCTTTCTTT.

This clonotype was seen many times. The chain joins TRBV30 to TRBJ2-5; 12 positions match TRBD2. The ends lost 3 bases at V and 2 bases at J; junction bases unmatched: 4. The CDR3 extends over 15 amino acids. Germline values: CDR1 GTSNPN, CDR2 SVGIG (reference sequence). The CDR3 region has the DNA TGTGCCTGGAGCAAGACTAGCGGGAGACAAGAGACCCAGTACTTC. This codes for CAWSKTSGRQETQYF.

The chain recombines TRBV2 with TRBJ2-1; D may correspond to TRBD1 or TRBD2 (6 bases each). The CDR3 length is 18 residues. V lost 1 base and J lost 3, with 19 bases in between. The germline CDR1 and CDR2 sequences are SNHLY and FYNNEI. Here the CDR3 DNA reads TGTGCCAGCAGTGAAGGAACCTCGGGGGCGGAGTTCTACAATGAGCAGTTCTTC. Its protein is CASSEGTSGAEFYNEQFF.

This rearrangement joins TRBV7-2 to TRBJ2-7; 8 bases are a match to TRBD2. This CDR3 spans 15 amino acids. Per germline, CDR1 SGHTA and CDR2 FQGNSA. V shed 3 bases, J shed 2 bases, and the junction held 6 bases outside the gene matches. CDR3 sequence: CASSLRTSSAYEQYF. CDR3 nucleotides: TGTGCCAGCAGCTTGCGGACTAGCTCAGCCTACGAGCAGTACTTC.

This clonotype appeared many times. This chain uses TRBV5-1 with TRBJ2-3; TRBD1 is a possible D gene (5 bases). V lost 0 bases and J lost 1, with 12 bases in between. This CDR3 spans 16 amino acids. Germline values: CDR1 SGHRS, CDR2 YFSETQ. This CDR3 is CASSLEGRIRTDTQYF. The CDR3 bases are TGCGCCAGCAGCTTGGAGGGGCGGATCCGCACAGATACGCAGTATTTT.

The V and J genes are TRBV12-3 or TRBV12-4 and TRBJ2-3; 12 bases agree with TRBD2. The ends lost 0 bases at V and 5 bases at J; junction bases unmatched: 3. This CDR3 is 16 amino acids long. CDR3 sequence (DNA): TGTGCCAGCAGTTTAGCAGGACTAGCGGGGCTAGATACGCAGTATTTT. Translating gives CASSLAGLAGLDTQYF.

This clonotype was detected a few times. The CDR3 region is CASSLKTSGNNEQFF. CDR3 in DNA: TGCGCCAGCAGCTTGAAGACTAGCGGGAACAATGAGCAGTTCTTC. V gene TRBV5-1 combines with J gene TRBJ2-1; 11 positions agree with TRBD2. With 1 base clipped from V and 5 bases from J, the junction kept 2 bases outside the gene matches. There are 15 residues in the CDR3. From germline, CDR1 is SGHRS and CDR2 YFSETQ.

This clonotype was seen ten or more times. The rearrangement uses TRBV5-6 and TRBJ1-2, with D unclear. The V end was cut by 4 bases, the J end by 4 bases, with 26 bases between. Germline-derived CDR1 and CDR2 are SGHDT and YYEEEE. This CDR3 has 18 amino acids. In nucleotides, the CDR3 is TGTGCCAGCAGCCGCGGTTTGGAGTTCTTGGTTCCCCTCTATGGCTACACCTTC. Its translation is CASSRGLEFLVPLYGYTF. Variable domain in full (rest from reference TRBV5-6 and TRBJ1-2): DAGVTQSPTHLIKTRGQQVTLRCSPKSGHDTVSWYQQALGQGPQFIFQYYEEEERQRGNFPDRFSGHQFPNYSSELNVNALLLGDSALYLCASSRGLEFLVPLYGYTFGSGTRLTVV.

The rearrangement links TRBV6-6 to TRBJ1-1, with D unclear. Germline lookup yields CDR1 MNHNY and CDR2 SVGAGI (reference sequence). Deletions cut 0 bases from V and 2 bases from J, with 7 bases between. CDR3 length equals 14 residues. The CDR3 DNA follows: TGTGCCAGCAGTTACTCGGATAGAAACACTGAAGCTTTCTTT. Protein sequence: CASSYSDRNTEAFF.

This chain links TRBV30 with TRBJ2-5, with TRBD2 matching 7 bases. CDR1 is GTSNPN and CDR2 is SVGIG in the germline V gene (reference sequence). The junction had 2 bases not matched to a gene; V was cut back by 3 bases and J by 1 base. This CDR3 is built from 13 residues. The CDR3 here is CAWSGGGQETQYF. CDR3 bases: TGTGCCTGGAGCGGCGGGGGCCAAGAGACCCAGTACTTC. The complete variable domain, with remaining parts taken from reference TRBV30 and TRBJ2-5, reads SQTIHQWPATLVQPVGSPLSLECTVEGTSNPNLYWYRQAAGRGLQLLFYSVGIGQISSEVPQNLSASRPQDRQFILSSKKLLLSDSGFYLCAWSGGGQETQYFGPGTRLLVL.

This clonotype was seen a few times. The chain carries TRBV12-3 or TRBV12-4 and TRBJ1-4; D gene ambiguous. This CDR3 comprises 18 residues. The V and J ends lost 2 bases and 2 bases respectively, with 18 bases between them. As DNA, the CDR3 is TGTGCCAGCAGTTTAAACCCCACCGACATCGTCACTAATGAAAAACTGTTTTTT. This encodes CASSLNPTDIVTNEKLFF.

This clonotype was counted a few times. V and J are TRBV6-1 and TRBJ1-5; D is possibly TRBD1 (6 bases). Deletions cut 8 bases from V and 2 bases from J, with 19 bases between. Looked up from germline, CDR1 is MNHNS and CDR2 is SASEGT. There are 16 residues in the CDR3. The DNA for the CDR3 is TGTGCCAGCTCTAGGACAGCAGGCTTGGGCAATCAGCCCCAGCATTTT. It yields the protein CASSRTAGLGNQPQHF.

The CDR3 nucleotides are TGTGCCTGGAGTTTCCAGACAGGGGCGAACACTGAAGCTTTCTTT. This gives the protein CAWSFQTGANTEAFF. V usage is TRBV30 and J usage is TRBJ1-1; 8 bases map to TRBD1. Unmatched junction bases numbered 6, after V lost 2 bases and J lost 1 base. This CDR3 contains 15 residues. Germline V lookup: CDR1 GTSNPN, CDR2 SVGIG (reference sequence).

V and J are TRBV2 and TRBJ2-3; 9 bases are shared with TRBD2. Losses at the gene ends were 5 bases for V and 1 base for J; bases not matched to a gene: 4. The CDR3 covers 15 residues. Germline V CDR1 and CDR2: SNHLY, FYNNEI. The CDR3 bases are TGTGCCAGCAGTACATCTAGCGGGGGCACAGATACGCAGTATTTT. This translates into CASSTSSGGTDTQYF.

This sequence joins TRBV7-9 and TRBJ1-1; 12 nucleotides line up with TRBD1. Per the germline V gene, CDR1 is SEHNR and CDR2 is FQNEAQ (reference sequence). The CDR3 length is 16 residues. With 5 bases clipped from V and 4 bases from J, the junction kept 8 bases outside the gene matches. The CDR3 loop is CASSQGDRGRFTEAFF. The CDR3 DNA sequence: TGTGCCAGCAGCCAGGGGGACAGGGGGCGGTTCACTGAAGCTTTCTTT.

The chain uses TRBV2 and TRBJ2-1; 9 bases are a match to TRBD1. There are 15 residues in the CDR3. V was pared by 6 bases and J by 3 bases, with 6 bases of the junction left unmatched. The germline CDR1 and CDR2 sequences are SNHLY and FYNNEI. CDR3 amino acids: CASSPDRGDYNEQFF. The DNA for the CDR3 is TGTGCCAGCAGCCCAGACAGGGGGGACTACAATGAGCAGTTCTTC. Combining the CDR3 with reference TRBV2 and TRBJ2-1 gives the whole variable domain EPEVTQTPSHQVTQMGQEVILRCVPISNHLYFYWYRQILGQKVEFLVSFYNNEISEKSEIFDDQFSVERPDGSNFTLKIRSTKLEDSAMYFCASSPDRGDYNEQFFGPGTRLTVL.

The gene calls are TRBV20-1 and TRBJ2-1; 10 bases map to TRBD2. Germline CDR1 is DFQATT and CDR2 is SNEGSKA (reference sequence). V shed 0 bases and J 3 bases; nucleotides not matched to a gene: 5. This CDR3 comprises 16 residues. CDR3 amino acids: CSARDVAGGNYNEQFF. CDR3 in DNA: TGCAGTGCTAGAGATGTAGCGGGGGGTAACTACAATGAGCAGTTCTTC.

This chain links TRBV2 with TRBJ1-4; D not resolved. Looked up from germline, CDR1 is SNHLY and CDR2 is FYNNEI. V dropped 8 bases and J dropped 5 bases, with 12 bases sitting between them. The CDR3 sequence is 13 residues long. In DNA, the CDR3 is TGTGCCAGCCGCCCCGGCGGGAATGAAAAACTGTTTTTT. Amino acid sequence: CASRPGGNEKLFF.

The chain is built from TRBV5-1 and TRBJ2-1; 9 bases match TRBD1. Germline CDR1 is SGHRS and CDR2 is YFSETQ. This CDR3 comprises 16 residues. The junction had 11 bases not matched to a gene; V was cut back by 4 bases and J by 6 bases. The DNA for the CDR3 is TGCGCCAGCAGCCCTGAGCTGGGACAGGGTAGCAATGAGCAGTTCTTC. Translated: CASSPELGQGSNEQFF. The variable domain in full, completed from reference TRBV5-1 and TRBJ2-1, reads KAGVTQTPRYLIKTRGQQVTLSCSPISGHRSVSWYQQTPGQGLQFLFEYFSETQRNKGNFPGRFSGRQFSNSRSEMNVSTLELGDSALYLCASSPELGQGSNEQFFGPGTRLTVL.

The sample holds a few counts of this clonotype. This rearrangement joins TRBV6-1 to TRBJ1-4; TRBD1 might be the D (5 bases). Trimming left V 1 base short and J 8 bases short, with 11 bases between. From germline, CDR1 is MNHNS and CDR2 SASEGT. CDR3 length: 14 residues. The CDR3 region has the DNA TGTGCCAGCAGTGAAGGGCAGGGTTGGGAAAAACTGTTTTTT. It specifies CASSEGQGWEKLFF.

In DNA form, the CDR3 reads TGTGCCACCAGCGTCTCAGGGAACTATGGCTACACCTTC. Translating gives CATSVSGNYGYTF. This chain uses TRBV15 with TRBJ1-2; D may be TRBD1 (5 bases). There are 13 residues in the CDR3. Germline V gives CDR1 LNHNV, CDR2 YYDKDF (reference sequence). V lost 5 bases and J 2 bases, leaving 9 bases between the germline ends.

The chain couples TRBV6-2 or TRBV6-3 to TRBJ2-2; no reliable D call. CDR3 size: 14 residues. Trimming cost V 3 bases and J 1 base, with 6 bases left between them. The germline CDR1 and CDR2 sequences are MNHEY and SVGEGT. The chain's CDR3 is CASSYNRNTGELFF. CDR3 nucleotide sequence: TGTGCCAGCAGTTATAACAGGAACACCGGGGAGCTGTTTTTT.

This CDR3 is CASSQRTYEQYF. The CDR3 region has the DNA TGTGCCAGCAGCCAACGTACCTACGAGCAGTACTTC. The chain carries TRBV3-1 and TRBJ2-7, with unresolved D. This CDR3 is 12 amino acids long. Trimming took 2 bases from V and 2 from J, leaving 4 bases between them. Germline CDR1 is LGHDT and CDR2 is YNNKEL (reference sequence).

This clonotype was counted ten times or more. The chain links TRBV15 to TRBJ2-1; D is undetermined. Trimming took 1 base from V and 6 from J, leaving 10 bases between them. This CDR3 contains 14 residues. Germline-derived CDR1 and CDR2 are LNHNV and YYDKDF (reference sequence). The CDR3 nucleotides read TGTGCCACCAGCAGAGTGGGAACAGTCAATGAGCAGTTCTTC. This codes for CATSRVGTVNEQFF.

This chain joins TRBV7-8 and TRBJ1-5, with no clear D. Between the trimmed V and J ends, which lost 2 bases and 5 bases, there was a span of 16 bases. The CDR3 extends over 16 amino acids. The germline V gene has CDR1 SGHVS and CDR2 FQNEAQ. The CDR3 is CASSLYSVSPHQPQHF. The CDR3 DNA is TGTGCCAGCAGCTTATATTCGGTTTCCCCGCATCAGCCCCAGCATTTT.

This clonotype was picked up a small number of times. The rearrangement uses TRBV12-5 and TRBJ1-6; perhaps TRBD1 as D (5 bases). The V end was cut by 0 bases, the J end by 5 bases, with 11 bases between. Germline CDR1 and CDR2: LGHNT and FRNRAP. This CDR3 comprises 16 residues. CDR3 region: CASGLVPGHDNSPLHF. The CDR3 DNA follows: TGTGCTAGTGGTTTGGTACCAGGGCACGATAATTCACCCCTCCACTTT.

In this sample, this clonotype turned up a few times. This chain joins TRBV20-1 and TRBJ1-1; perhaps TRBD1 as D (6 bases). CDR3 length: 12 residues. Germline-derived CDR1 and CDR2 are DFQATT and SNEGSKA (reference sequence). The V end was cut by 5 bases, the J end by 7 bases, with 14 bases between. CDR3 bases: TGCAGTGCTCAAGACTCACAGGGTGAAGCTTTCTTT. Protein sequence: CSAQDSQGEAFF.